Described below is a single T cell receptor (beta chain) sequence and its context. The CDR3 is 19 amino acids. V shed 3 bases and J 3 bases; nucleotides not matched to a gene: 14. Germline CDR1 is SGDLS and CDR2 is YYNGEE. Authors' processing steps: Amplified reference gene primers provided the basis for estimating nucleated cell counts. Sequencing was performed with immunoSEQ multiplex PCR; in TCRdb, only in-frame clones are kept and a portion is missing. Clonal size and the V and J genes are those of that table, whereas D and trimming came from the DNA. Here the sample spans tens of thousands of clones, 70% to 90% being singletons. The data belong to a study of blood T cell repertoires in COVID-19. Study context: Both acute and convalescent COVID-19 samples were obtained from the United States, Italy and Spain. Sources were T cells, B-cell-depleted T cells, or PBMCs; the material itself was cDNA or gDNA.

This sequence originates from a human donor with active COVID-19. The donor label of this sample is uncertain. The chain joins TRBV9 to TRBJ2-3; TRBD2 matches 12 bases. The specimen was peripheral blood. This CDR3 reads CASSAGMTSGSRSTDTQYF. The CDR3 nucleotides read TGTGCCAGCAGCGCGGGGATGACTAGCGGGAGCAGGTCGACAGATACGCAGTATTTT.